A selection of T cell receptor beta chains follows, all from one sample in a study of blood T cell repertoires in COVID-19. The data were produced by immunoSEQ multiplex PCR, yet TCRdb's version contains in-frame clones alone and is incomplete. The sample yields roughly 100,000 clones, over 70% seen once. The sample taken for sequencing was peripheral blood. The receptors stem from an older man with active or convalescent COVID-19. Each CDR3 is given with its conserved first and last residue. The order of the fields is J gene, V gene, CDR3 protein.

j_call: TRBJ2-1
v_call: TRBV10-1
cdr3_aa: CASSGTSGDPYNEQFF

j_call: TRBJ1-6
v_call: TRBV5-4
cdr3_aa: CASSADRNSPLHF

j_call: TRBJ2-2
v_call: TRBV19
cdr3_aa: CASSIGGGGAYTGELFF

j_call: TRBJ1-1
v_call: TRBV23-1
cdr3_aa: CASSQSGAGTGVVPNTEAFF

j_call: TRBJ1-4
v_call: TRBV15
cdr3_aa: CATSRDRGQSNEKLFF

j_call: TRBJ2-2
v_call: TRBV6-5
cdr3_aa: CASSYSPGSGAGELFF

j_call: TRBJ1-6
v_call: TRBV19
cdr3_aa: CASSEQGTNSPLHF

j_call: TRBJ2-2
v_call: TRBV10-1
cdr3_aa: CASPTSAGAYCANTGELFF

j_call: TRBJ1-2
v_call: TRBV3-1/TRBV3-2
cdr3_aa: CASSLITTGGLGGYTF

j_call: TRBJ2-7
v_call: TRBV18
cdr3_aa: CASSPDGQGTYEQYF

j_call: TRBJ2-6
v_call: TRBV29-1
cdr3_aa: CSVEYISGANVLTF

j_call: TRBJ1-2
v_call: TRBV7-9
cdr3_aa: CASSLGGLGYGYTF

j_call: TRBJ1-1
v_call: TRBV5-1
cdr3_aa: CASSLARAGTEAFF

j_call: TRBJ2-5
v_call: TRBV25-1
cdr3_aa: CASTETSVVQETQYF

j_call: TRBJ1-2
v_call: TRBV19
cdr3_aa: CASSIDPARPFYGYTF

j_call: TRBJ1-6
v_call: TRBV7-8
cdr3_aa: CASTLVLETPLHF

j_call: TRBJ1-5
v_call: TRBV6-5
cdr3_aa: CASILQGAQGQPQHF

j_call: TRBJ1-1
v_call: TRBV5-6
cdr3_aa: CASTYWGAEAFF

j_call: TRBJ2-5
v_call: TRBV30
cdr3_aa: CAWSPGGGEETQYF

j_call: TRBJ2-1
v_call: TRBV2
cdr3_aa: CASSDAVGNEQFF

j_call: TRBJ1-2
v_call: TRBV7-3
cdr3_aa: CASSLGLNYGYTF

j_call: TRBJ2-1
v_call: TRBV4-3
cdr3_aa: CASSRKLGLGSYNEQFF

j_call: TRBJ1-4
v_call: TRBV29-1
cdr3_aa: CSVDLSGDEKLFF

j_call: TRBJ1-6
v_call: TRBV4-3
cdr3_aa: CASSQGRNYNSPLHF